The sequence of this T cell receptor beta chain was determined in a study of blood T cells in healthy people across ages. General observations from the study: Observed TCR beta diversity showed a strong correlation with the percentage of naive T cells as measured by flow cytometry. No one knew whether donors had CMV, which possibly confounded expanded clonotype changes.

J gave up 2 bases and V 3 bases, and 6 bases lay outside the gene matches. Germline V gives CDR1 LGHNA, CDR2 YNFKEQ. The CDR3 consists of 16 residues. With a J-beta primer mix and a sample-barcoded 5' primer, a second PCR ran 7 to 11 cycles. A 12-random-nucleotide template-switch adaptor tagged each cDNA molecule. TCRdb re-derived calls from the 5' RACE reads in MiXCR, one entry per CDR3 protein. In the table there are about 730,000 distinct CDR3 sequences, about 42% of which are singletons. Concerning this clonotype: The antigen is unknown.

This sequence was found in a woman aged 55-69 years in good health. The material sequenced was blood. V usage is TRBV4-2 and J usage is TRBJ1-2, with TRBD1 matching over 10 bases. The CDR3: CASSQGAGQGNYGYTF. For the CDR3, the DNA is TGTGCCAGCAGCCAGGGAGCGGGACAGGGGAACTATGGCTACACCTTC.